This T cell receptor beta chain was observed in a study of cytomegalovirus exposure and HLA in healthy donors. Study findings and constraints: TCR beta V segments were, for the most part, productive about 87% or about 30% of the time in an earlier analysis. As a later analysis revealed, the rate of TCR association differed by HLA locus, with DRB1 most and HLA-C fewest.

With respect to this clone: The antigen is not known.

PCR used 60 Vbeta primers and 13 Jbeta primers. The method was immunoSEQ multiplex PCR; TCRdb's version includes in-frame clones alone and lacks a portion of them. The table lists 90,000 to 150,000 clones, over 65% of them singletons, with less than 4% in the top ten. The CDR3 is 15 residues long. V lost 4 bases and J lost 3, with 11 bases in between. Germline assignment: CDR1 SGHNT and CDR2 YYREEE (reference sequence). This chain uses TRBV5-4 with TRBJ1-6, with D possibly being TRBD1 (6 bases). Specimen: PBMCs. The TCR was taken from a woman in her thirties in good health and CMV-seropositive. The CDR3 here is CASSRGGGYNSPLHF. The CDR3, as DNA: TGTGCCAGCAGCCGGGGAGGGGGCTATAATTCACCCCTCCACTTT.